The 9 T cell receptor beta chains below were found in one sample sequenced in a study of shared clonotypes between healthy human individuals. Assay used: immunoSEQ multiplex PCR; TCRdb lists only in-frame clones, some missing. The sample comprises 1,500,000 or so clones, roughly 96% of which are singletons, and about 1% rests with the top ten. The sample taken for sequencing was naive CD4+ T cells sorted from blood. Subset meaning: CD45RA+ positively selected. The receptors come from a man aged 30 to 39 in good health.

This chain joins TRBV29-1 and TRBJ2-5, with TRBD1 matching 8 bases. There are 16 residues in the CDR3. Germline V CDR1 and CDR2: SQVTM, ANQGSEA. With 5 bases clipped from V and 4 bases from J, the junction kept 15 bases outside the gene matches. Here the CDR3 DNA reads TGCAGCGTTCAACAGACAGGGGCAATGGTGCGAGAGACCCAGTACTTC. Translated, it gives CSVQQTGAMVRETQYF.

This clone has only one observation. The chain employs TRBV9 and TRBJ1-3; D perhaps matches TRBD1 (6 bases). The CDR3 loop spans 17 amino acids. V lost 0 bases and J lost 0, with 13 bases in between. Germline CDR1 and CDR2: SGDLS and YYNGEE. CDR3 protein: CASSVVSGGRSGNTIYF. The DNA of the CDR3 is TGTGCCAGCAGCGTAGTATCGGGGGGCCGCTCTGGAAACACCATATATTTT. Variable domain in full (rest from reference TRBV9 and TRBJ1-3): DSGVTQTPKHLITATGQRVTLRCSPRSGDLSVYWYQQSLDQGLQFLIQYYNGEERAKGNILERFSAQQFPDLHSELNLSSLELGDSALYFCASSVVSGGRSGNTIYFGEGSWLTVV.

The chain couples TRBV7-2 to TRBJ2-2; 9 bases fit TRBD2. The germline V gene encodes CDR1 SGHTA and CDR2 FQGNSA. CDR3 length: 17 amino acids. Trimming removed 5 bases from V and 4 bases from J; junction bases left unmatched: 11. CDR3 protein: CASSPRGREGGTGELFF. CDR3 DNA: TGTGCCAGCAGCCCCCGGGGGCGGGAGGGTGGCACCGGGGAGCTGTTTTTT.

The chain couples TRBV7-2 to TRBJ2-3; D might be TRBD1 (5 bases). Trimming removed 1 base at V and 1 base at J, with 6 bases between. This CDR3 region has 14 residues. Germline CDR1 and CDR2: SGHTA and FQGNSA. The CDR3 sequence is CASSLGRGTDTQYF. CDR3 sequence (DNA): TGTGCCAGCAGCTTAGGCAGGGGCACAGATACGCAGTATTTT.

Comment on this clone: Other DNA sequences within the sample encode an identical CDR3. The chain has TRBV5-6 and TRBJ2-3; TRBD1 is a possible D gene (5 bases). This CDR3 has 13 residues. The V end lost 4 bases, the J end lost 3 bases, and 9 bases lay between the germline ends. CDR1 is SGHDT and CDR2 is YYEEEE in the germline V gene. The CDR3 sequence: CASSLPGTDTQYF. CDR3 DNA sequence: TGTGCCAGCAGCCTGCCAGGGACAGATACGCAGTATTTT.

V and J are TRBV7-9 and TRBJ2-1; D gene unclear. Trimming removed 2 bases at V and 6 bases at J, with 8 bases between. Germline CDR1 SEHNR, CDR2 FQNEAQ (reference sequence). CDR3 size: 13 residues. The CDR3 bases are TGTGCCAGCAGCTTAATGGCCCCCAATGAGCAGTTCTTC. This gives the protein CASSLMAPNEQFF.

The V and J genes are TRBV11-2 and TRBJ2-3, with 9 bases matching TRBD1. CDR1 SGHAT and CDR2 FQNNGV come from the germline V gene. The CDR3 is 14 amino acids. The ends lost 5 bases at V and 5 bases at J; junction bases unmatched: 5. The CDR3 DNA is TGTGCCAGCAGCCCGACAGGGGGTCAAGATACGCAGTATTTT. Translation: CASSPTGGQDTQYF.

The V call is TRBV7-9, the J call TRBJ1-1; unclear D gene. Germline loops: CDR1 SEHNR, CDR2 FQNEAQ (reference sequence). The CDR3 totals 12 residues. The V end was cut by 2 bases, the J end by 7 bases, with 8 bases between. The CDR3 coding sequence is TGTGCCAGCAGCTTATTCGGGAATGAAGCTTTCTTT. Translation: CASSLFGNEAFF.

This chain links TRBV10-3 with TRBJ2-7, with no clear D. This CDR3 has 13 amino acids. The germline gives CDR1 ENHRY, CDR2 SYGVKD. V dropped 0 bases and J dropped 1 base, with 4 bases sitting between them. The CDR3 nucleotides are TGTGCCATCAGTGAGTCTAGGTCCTACGAGCAGTACTTC. This codes for CAISESRSYEQYF.